This TCR beta chain is drawn from a study of blood T cells in healthy people across ages. Study observations and caveats: Diversity figures based on one million T cells were deemed too low.

Comments on this clonotype: Its antigen is as yet unknown.

Primed by a sample-barcoded 5' primer and a J-beta primer mix, a second PCR proceeded for about 7 to 12 cycles. The yield of each sample was at least 2.5 million CDR3-containing paired-end reads. Each CDR3 protein gets one entry after TCRdb re-called the 5' RACE reads with MiXCR. The table includes over 1,500,000 distinct CDR3 sequences, about two fifths detected once. The sequence was obtained from a human donor in good health. Sequenced material: blood.

In nucleotides, the CDR3 is TGTGCCACCAGCAGAGATCGGCGGCGGGGGGCGCTCGTAACAGATACGCAGTATTTT. Its translation is CATSRDRRRGALVTDTQYF. The J gene is TRBJ2-3, the V gene TRBV15, with TRBD2 identical over 8 bases. The CDR3 loop spans 19 amino acids. The V segment lost 0 bases and the J segment 3 bases; nucleotides outside the gene matches: 14. Germline assignment: CDR1 LNHNV and CDR2 YYDKDF (reference sequence).